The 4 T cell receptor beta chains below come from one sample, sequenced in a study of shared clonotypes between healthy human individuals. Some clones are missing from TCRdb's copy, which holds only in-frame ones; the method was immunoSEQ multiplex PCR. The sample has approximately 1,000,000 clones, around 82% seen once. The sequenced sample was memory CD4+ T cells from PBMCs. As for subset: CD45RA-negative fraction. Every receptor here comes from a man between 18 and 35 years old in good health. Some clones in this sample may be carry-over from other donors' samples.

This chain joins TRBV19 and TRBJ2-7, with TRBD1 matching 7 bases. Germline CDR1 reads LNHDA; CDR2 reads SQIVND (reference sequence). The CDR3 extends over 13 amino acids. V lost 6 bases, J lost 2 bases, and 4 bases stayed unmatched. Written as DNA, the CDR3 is TGTGCCAGTAGCAACAGGGGTCCCTACGAGCAGTACTTC. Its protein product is CASSNRGPYEQYF. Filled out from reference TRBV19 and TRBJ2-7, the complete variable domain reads DGGITQSPKYLFRKEGQNVTLSCEQNLNHDAMYWYRQDPGQGLRLIYYSQIVNDFQKGDIAEGYSVSREKKESFPLTVTSAQKNPTAFYLCASSNRGPYEQYFGPGTRLTVT.

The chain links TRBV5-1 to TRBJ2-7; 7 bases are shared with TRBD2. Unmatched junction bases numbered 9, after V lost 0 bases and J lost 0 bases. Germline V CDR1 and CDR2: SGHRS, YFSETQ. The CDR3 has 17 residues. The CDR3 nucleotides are TGCGCCAGCAGCTTGGGAAATAGCGGGTCCGTCTCCTACGAGCAGTACTTC. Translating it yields CASSLGNSGSVSYEQYF.

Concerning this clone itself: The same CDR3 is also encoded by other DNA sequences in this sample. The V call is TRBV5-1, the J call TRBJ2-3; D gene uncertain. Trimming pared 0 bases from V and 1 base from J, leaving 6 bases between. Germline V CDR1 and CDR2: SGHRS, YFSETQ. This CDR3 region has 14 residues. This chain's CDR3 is CASSLAARTDTQYF. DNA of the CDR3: TGCGCCAGCAGCTTGGCCGCACGCACAGATACGCAGTATTTT.

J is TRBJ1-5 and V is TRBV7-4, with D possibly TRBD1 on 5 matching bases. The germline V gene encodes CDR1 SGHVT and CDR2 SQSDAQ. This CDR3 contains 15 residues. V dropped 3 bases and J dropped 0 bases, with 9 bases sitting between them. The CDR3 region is CASSFTGYSNQPQHF. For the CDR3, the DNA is TGTGCCAGCAGCTTCACAGGATATAGCAATCAGCCCCAGCATTTT.